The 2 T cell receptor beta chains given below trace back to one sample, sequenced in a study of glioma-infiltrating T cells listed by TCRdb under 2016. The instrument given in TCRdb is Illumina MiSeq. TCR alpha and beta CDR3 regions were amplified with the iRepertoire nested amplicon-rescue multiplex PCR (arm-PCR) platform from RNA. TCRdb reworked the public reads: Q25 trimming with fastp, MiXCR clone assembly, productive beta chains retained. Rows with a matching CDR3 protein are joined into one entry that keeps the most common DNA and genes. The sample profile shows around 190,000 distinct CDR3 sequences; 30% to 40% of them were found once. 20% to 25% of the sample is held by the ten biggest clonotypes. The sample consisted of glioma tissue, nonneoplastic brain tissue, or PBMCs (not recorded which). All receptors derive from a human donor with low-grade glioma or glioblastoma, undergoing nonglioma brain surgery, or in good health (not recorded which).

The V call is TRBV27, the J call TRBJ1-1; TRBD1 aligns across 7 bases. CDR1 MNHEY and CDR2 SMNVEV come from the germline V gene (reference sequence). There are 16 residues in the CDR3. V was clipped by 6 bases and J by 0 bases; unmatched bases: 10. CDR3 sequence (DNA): TGTGCCAGCAGCTTGGGACAGAACCCTATGAACACTGAAGCTTTCTTT. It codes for CASSLGQNPMNTEAFF.

CDR3: CASSEAPSRETQYF. CDR3 nucleotides: TGTGCCAGCAGCGAAGCCCCCAGTCGGGAGACCCAGTACTTC. The chain carries TRBV7-2 and TRBJ2-5; D gene uncertain. CDR1 SGHTA and CDR2 FQGNSA come from the germline V gene. The length of the CDR3 is 14 residues. Trimming removed 5 bases from V and 5 bases from J, with 15 bases in between.